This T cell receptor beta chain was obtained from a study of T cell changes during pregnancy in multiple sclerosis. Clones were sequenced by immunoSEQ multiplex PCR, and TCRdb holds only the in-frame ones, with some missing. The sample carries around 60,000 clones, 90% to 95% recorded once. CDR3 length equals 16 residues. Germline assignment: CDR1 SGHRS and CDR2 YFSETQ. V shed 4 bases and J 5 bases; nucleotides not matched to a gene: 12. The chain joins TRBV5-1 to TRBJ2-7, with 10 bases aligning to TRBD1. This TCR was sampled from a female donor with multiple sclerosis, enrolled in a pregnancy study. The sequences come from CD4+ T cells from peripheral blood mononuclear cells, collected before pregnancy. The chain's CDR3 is CASSRQTGTGANEQYF. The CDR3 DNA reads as TGCGCCAGCAGCCGGCAGACCGGGACAGGGGCCAACGAGCAGTACTTC.